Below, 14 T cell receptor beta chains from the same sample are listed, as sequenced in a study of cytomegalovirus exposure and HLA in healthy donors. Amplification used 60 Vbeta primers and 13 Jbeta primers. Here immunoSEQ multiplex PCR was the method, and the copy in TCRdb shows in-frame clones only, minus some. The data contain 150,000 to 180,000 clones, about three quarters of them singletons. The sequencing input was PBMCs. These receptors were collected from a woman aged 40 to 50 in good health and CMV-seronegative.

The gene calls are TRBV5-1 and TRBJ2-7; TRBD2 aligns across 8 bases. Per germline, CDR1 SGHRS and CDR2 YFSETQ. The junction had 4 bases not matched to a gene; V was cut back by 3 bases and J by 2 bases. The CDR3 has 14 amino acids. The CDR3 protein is CASSSGGGTYEQYF. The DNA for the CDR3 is TGCGCCAGCAGCTCGGGCGGGGGGACCTACGAGCAGTACTTC.

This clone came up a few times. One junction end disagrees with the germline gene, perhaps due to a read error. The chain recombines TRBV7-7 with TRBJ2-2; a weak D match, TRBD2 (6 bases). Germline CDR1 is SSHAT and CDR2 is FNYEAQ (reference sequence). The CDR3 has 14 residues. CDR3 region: CASSLAPGDRELFF. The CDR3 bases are TGTGCTAGCAGCTTAGCCCCGGGGGACCGGGAGCTGTTTTTT.

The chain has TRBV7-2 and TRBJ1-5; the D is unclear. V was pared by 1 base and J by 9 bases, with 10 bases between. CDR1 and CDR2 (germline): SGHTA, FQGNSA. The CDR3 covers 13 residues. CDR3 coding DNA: TGTGCCAGCAGCTTAGATCCCGGGAGGCCCCAGCATTTT. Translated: CASSLDPGRPQHF.

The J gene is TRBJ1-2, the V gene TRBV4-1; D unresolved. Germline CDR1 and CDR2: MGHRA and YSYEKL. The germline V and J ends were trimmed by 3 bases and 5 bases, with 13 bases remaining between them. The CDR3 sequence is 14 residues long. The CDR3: CASSHEEGLYGYTF. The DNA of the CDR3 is TGCGCCAGCAGCCATGAGGAAGGCCTATATGGCTACACCTTC.

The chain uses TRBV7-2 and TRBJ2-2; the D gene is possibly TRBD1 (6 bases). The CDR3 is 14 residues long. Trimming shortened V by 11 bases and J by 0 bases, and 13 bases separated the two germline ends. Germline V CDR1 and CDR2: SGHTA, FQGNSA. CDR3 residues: CALQNRANTGELFF. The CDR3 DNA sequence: TGTGCCCTACAAAACAGGGCGAACACCGGGGAGCTGTTTTTT.

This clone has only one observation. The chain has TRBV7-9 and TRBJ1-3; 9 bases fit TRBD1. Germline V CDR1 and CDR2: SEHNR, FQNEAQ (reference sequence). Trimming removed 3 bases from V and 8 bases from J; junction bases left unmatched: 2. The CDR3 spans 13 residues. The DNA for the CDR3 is TGTGCCAGCAGCTTGGACAGGGGTGACACCATATATTTT. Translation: CASSLDRGDTIYF. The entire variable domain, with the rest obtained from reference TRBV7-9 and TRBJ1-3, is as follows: DTGVSQNPRHKITKRGQNVTFRCDPISEHNRLYWYRQTLGQGPEFLTYFQNEAQLEKSRLLSDRFSAERPKGSFSTLEIQRTEQGDSAMYLCASSLDRGDTIYFGEGSWLTVV.

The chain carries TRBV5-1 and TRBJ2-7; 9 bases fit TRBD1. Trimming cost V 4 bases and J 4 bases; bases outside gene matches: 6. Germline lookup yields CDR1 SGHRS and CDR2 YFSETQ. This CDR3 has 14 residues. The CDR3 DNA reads TGCGCCAGCAGCAACCGGGACAGGGTTTACGAGCAGTACTTC. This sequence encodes CASSNRDRVYEQYF.

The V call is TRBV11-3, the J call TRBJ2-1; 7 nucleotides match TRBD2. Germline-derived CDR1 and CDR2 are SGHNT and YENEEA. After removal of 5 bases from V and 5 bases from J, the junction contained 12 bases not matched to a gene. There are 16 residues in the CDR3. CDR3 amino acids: CASSHKVAGRDNEQFF. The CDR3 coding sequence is TGTGCCAGCAGCCATAAAGTCGCAGGGAGGGACAATGAGCAGTTCTTC.

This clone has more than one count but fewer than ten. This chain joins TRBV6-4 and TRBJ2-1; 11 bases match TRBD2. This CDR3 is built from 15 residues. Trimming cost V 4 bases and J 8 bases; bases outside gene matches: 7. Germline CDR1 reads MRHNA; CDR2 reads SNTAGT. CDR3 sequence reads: CASSATSGTGDEQFF. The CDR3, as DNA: TGTGCCAGCAGTGCGACTAGCGGGACTGGAGATGAGCAGTTCTTC.

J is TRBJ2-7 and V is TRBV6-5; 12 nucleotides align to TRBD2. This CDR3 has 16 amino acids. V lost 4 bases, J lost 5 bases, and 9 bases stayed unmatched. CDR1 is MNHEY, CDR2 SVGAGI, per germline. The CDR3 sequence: CASSSQPLAGGDEQYF. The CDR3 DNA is TGTGCCAGCAGTTCTCAACCCCTAGCGGGAGGGGACGAGCAGTACTTC.

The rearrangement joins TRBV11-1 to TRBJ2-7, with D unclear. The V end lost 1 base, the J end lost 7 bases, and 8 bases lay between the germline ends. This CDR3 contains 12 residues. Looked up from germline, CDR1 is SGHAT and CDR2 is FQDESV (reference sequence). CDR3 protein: CASSLGTYEQYF. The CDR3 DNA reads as TGTGCCAGCAGCTTAGGAACTTATGAGCAGTACTTC.

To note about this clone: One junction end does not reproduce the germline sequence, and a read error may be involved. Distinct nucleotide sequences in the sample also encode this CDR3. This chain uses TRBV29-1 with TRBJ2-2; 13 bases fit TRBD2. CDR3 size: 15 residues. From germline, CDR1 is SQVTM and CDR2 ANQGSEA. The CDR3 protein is CSVAGTSGNTGELFF. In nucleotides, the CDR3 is TGCAGCGTAGCCGGGACTAGCGGGAACACCGGGGAGCTGTTTTTC.

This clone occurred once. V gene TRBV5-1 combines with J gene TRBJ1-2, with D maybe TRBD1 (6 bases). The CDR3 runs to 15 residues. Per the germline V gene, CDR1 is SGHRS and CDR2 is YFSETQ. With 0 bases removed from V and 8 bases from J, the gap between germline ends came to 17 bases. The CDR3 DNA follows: TGCGCCAGCAGCTTGGGGTCGATAGAGGGGGACGGCTACACCTTC. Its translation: CASSLGSIEGDGYTF.

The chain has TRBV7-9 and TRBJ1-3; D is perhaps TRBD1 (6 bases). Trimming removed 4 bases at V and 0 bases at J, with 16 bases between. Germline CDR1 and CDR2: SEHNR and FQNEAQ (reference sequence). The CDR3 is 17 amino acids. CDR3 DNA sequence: TGTGCCAGCAGCTCCTCGGGACAATCAAGCTCTGGAAACACCATATATTTT. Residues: CASSSSGQSSSGNTIYF.